This T cell receptor (beta chain) originates from a study of blood T cells in healthy people across ages. In its sample, this clonotype was seen many times. Isolating PBMCs gave at least 6 million of these cells per sample. Next came a second PCR, run for about 7 to 12 cycles, which used a sample-barcoded 5' primer along with a J-beta primer mix. A template-switch adaptor with 12 random nucleotides tagged each cDNA molecule. TCRdb re-derived calls from the 5' RACE reads in MiXCR, one entry per CDR3 protein. The sample has roughly 1,300,000 distinct CDR3 sequences; 59% are singletons. The CDR3 contains 14 residues. Germline V gene sequence: CDR1 SQVTM, CDR2 ANQGSEA. V dropped 6 bases and J dropped 0; count of bases not matched to a gene: 4.

The chain carries TRBV29-1 and TRBJ2-3; 9 nucleotides align to TRBD1. The receptor's source is a young man in good health. The sample was blood. CDR3 coding DNA: TGCAGCGTCCCCGGGACAGGGAGCACAGATACGCAGTATTTT. The encoded protein is CSVPGTGSTDTQYF.